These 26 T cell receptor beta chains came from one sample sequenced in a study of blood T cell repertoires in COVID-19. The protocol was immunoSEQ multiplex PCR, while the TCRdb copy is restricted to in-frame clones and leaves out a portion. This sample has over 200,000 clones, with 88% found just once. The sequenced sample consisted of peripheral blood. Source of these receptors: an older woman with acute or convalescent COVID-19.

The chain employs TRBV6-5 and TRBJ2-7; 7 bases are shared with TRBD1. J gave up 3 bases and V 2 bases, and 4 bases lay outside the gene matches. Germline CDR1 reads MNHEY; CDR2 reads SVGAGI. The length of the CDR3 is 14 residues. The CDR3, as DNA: TGTGCCAGCAGTTACCGGGACAGCCTCTACGAGCAGTACTTC. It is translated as CASSYRDSLYEQYF.

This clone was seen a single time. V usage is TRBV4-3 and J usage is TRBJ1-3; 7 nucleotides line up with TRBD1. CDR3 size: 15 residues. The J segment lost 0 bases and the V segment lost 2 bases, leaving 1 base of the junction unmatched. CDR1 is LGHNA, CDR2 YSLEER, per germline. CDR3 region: CASSQTGVSGNTIYF. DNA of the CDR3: TGCGCCAGCAGCCAAACAGGGGTCTCTGGAAACACCATATATTTT.

DNA of the CDR3: TGCGCCAGCAGCCCGAGTCGGGGTGTTGAGCAGTTCTTC. Amino acids: CASSPSRGVEQFF. The rearrangement joins TRBV5-1 to TRBJ2-1; possibly TRBD2 for D (5 bases). Germline values: CDR1 SGHRS, CDR2 YFSETQ. The CDR3 is 13 residues long. V lost 4 bases and J lost 9, with 14 bases in between.

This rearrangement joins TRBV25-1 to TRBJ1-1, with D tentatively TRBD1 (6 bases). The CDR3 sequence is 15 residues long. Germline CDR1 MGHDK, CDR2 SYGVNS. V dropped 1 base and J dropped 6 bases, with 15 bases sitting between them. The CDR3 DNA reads TGTGCCAGCAGTGAATGGGCAGGGGTTGCGGCTGAAGCTTTCTTT. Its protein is CASSEWAGVAAEAFF.

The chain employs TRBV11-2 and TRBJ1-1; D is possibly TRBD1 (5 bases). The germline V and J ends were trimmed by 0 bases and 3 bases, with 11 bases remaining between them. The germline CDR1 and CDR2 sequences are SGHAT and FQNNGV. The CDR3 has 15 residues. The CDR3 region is CASSLEGLWDTEAFF. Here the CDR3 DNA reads TGTGCCAGCAGCTTAGAGGGACTTTGGGACACTGAAGCTTTCTTT.

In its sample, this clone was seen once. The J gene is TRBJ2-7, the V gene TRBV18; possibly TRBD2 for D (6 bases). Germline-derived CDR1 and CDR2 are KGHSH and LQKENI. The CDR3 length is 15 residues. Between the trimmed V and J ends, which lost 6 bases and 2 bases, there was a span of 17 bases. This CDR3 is CASSPTRPGPYEQYF. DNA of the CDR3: TGTGCCAGCTCTCCGACTAGACCGGGACCCTACGAGCAGTACTTC.

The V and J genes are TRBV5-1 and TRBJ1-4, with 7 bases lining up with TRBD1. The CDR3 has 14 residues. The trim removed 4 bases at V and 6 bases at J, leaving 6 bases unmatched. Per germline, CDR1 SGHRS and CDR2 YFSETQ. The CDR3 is CASSIQGRDEKLFF. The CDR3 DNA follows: TGCGCCAGCAGCATACAGGGGCGGGATGAAAAACTGTTTTTT.

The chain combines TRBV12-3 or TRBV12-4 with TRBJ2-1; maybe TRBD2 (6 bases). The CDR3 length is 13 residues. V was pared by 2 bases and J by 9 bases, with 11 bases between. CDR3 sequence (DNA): TGTGCCAGCAGTTTATTCGGGGGAGCTGAGCAGTTCTTC. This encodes CASSLFGGAEQFF.

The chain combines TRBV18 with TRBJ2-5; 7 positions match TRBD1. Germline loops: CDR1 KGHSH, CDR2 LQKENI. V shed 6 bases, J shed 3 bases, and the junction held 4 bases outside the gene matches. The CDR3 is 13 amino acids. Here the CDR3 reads CASSRGTEETQYF. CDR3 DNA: TGTGCCAGCTCCCGAGGGACAGAAGAGACCCAGTACTTC.

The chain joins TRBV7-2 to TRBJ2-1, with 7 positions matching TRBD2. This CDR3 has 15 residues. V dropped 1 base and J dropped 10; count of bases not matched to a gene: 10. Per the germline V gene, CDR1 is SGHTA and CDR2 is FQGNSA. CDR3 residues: CASSLEVGVGGEQFF. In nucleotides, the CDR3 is TGTGCCAGCAGCTTAGAGGTCGGGGTGGGGGGGGAGCAGTTCTTC.

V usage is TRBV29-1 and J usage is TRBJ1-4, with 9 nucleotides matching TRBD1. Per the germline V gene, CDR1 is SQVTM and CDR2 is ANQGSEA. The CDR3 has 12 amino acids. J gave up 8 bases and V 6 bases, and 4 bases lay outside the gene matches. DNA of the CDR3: TGCAGCGTGGGACAGGGACCCGAAAAACTGTTTTTT. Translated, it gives CSVGQGPEKLFF.

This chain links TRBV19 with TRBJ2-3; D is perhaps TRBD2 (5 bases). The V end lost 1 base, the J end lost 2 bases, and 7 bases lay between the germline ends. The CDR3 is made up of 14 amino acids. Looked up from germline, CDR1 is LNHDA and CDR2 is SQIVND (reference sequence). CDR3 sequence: CASSIAGITDTQYF. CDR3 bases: TGTGCCAGTAGTATAGCCGGGATCACAGATACGCAGTATTTT.

CDR3 amino acids: CASSQEEQGAWEQYF. The CDR3 bases are TGCGCCAGCAGCCAAGAAGAACAGGGGGCTTGGGAGCAGTACTTC. The rearrangement joins TRBV4-1 to TRBJ2-7, with 9 bases matching TRBD1. This CDR3 region has 15 residues. Germline CDR1 MGHRA, CDR2 YSYEKL. Trimming at V came to 0 bases and at J to 7 bases, leaving 7 bases not matched to a gene.

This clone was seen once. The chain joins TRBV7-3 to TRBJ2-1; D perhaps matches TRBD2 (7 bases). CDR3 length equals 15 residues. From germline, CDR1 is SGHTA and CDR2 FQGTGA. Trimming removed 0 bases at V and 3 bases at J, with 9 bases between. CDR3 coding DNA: TGTGCCAGCAGCTTAACGGGGGGGCTCTACAATGAGCAGTTCTTC. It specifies CASSLTGGLYNEQFF. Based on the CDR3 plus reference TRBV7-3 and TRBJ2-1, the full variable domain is GAGVSQTPSNKVTEKGKYVELRCDPISGHTALYWYRQSLGQGPEFLIYFQGTGAADDSGLPNDRFFAVRPEGSVSTLKIQRTERGDSAVYLCASSLTGGLYNEQFFGPGTRLTVL.

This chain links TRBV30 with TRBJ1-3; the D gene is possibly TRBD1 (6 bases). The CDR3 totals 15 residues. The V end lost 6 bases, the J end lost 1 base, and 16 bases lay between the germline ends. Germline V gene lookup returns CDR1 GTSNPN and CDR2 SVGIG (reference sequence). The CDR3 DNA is TGTGCCTGCCGTTATATGACAGGTTCTGGAAACACCATATATTTT. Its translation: CACRYMTGSGNTIYF.

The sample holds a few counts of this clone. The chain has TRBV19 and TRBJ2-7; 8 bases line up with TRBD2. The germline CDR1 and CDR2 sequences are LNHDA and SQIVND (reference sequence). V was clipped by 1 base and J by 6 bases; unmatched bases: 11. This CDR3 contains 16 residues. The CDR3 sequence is CASSIVPRRGGLEQYF. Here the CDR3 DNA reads TGTGCCAGTAGTATAGTCCCACGACGGGGGGGCCTCGAGCAGTACTTC.

The CDR3 here is CASKSGVGTEAFF. For the CDR3, the DNA is TGTGCCAGCAAATCCGGGGTGGGGACTGAAGCTTTCTTT. The chain couples TRBV12-3 or TRBV12-4 to TRBJ1-1; no clear D gene. V was trimmed by 7 bases and J by 5 bases, leaving 14 bases between them. The CDR3 spans 13 residues.

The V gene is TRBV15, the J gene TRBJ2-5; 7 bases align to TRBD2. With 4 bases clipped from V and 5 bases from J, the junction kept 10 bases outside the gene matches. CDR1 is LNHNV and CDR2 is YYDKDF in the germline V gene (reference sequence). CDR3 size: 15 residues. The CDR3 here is CATSTTSDPKETQYF. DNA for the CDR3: TGTGCCACCAGCACCACTAGCGACCCTAAGGAGACCCAGTACTTC.

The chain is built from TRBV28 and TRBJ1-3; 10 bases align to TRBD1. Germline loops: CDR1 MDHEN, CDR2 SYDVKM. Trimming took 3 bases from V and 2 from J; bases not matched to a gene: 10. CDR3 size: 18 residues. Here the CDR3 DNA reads TGTGCCAGCAGTTTGTACAGGACAGGGGGTTATGCTGGAAACACCATATATTTT. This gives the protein CASSLYRTGGYAGNTIYF.

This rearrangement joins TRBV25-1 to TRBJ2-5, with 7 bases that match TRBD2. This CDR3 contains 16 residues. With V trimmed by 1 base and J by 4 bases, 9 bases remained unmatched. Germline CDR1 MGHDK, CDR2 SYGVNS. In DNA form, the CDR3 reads TGTGCCAGCAGTGAATGGGAGGGCTCAAGGAGAGAGACCCAGTACTTC. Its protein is CASSEWEGSRRETQYF. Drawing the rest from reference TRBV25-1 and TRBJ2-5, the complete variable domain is EADIYQTPRYLVIGTGKKITLECSQTMGHDKMYWYQQDPGMELHLIHYSYGVNSTEKGDLSSESTVSRIRTEHFPLTLESARPSHTSQYLCASSEWEGSRRETQYFGPGTRLLVL.

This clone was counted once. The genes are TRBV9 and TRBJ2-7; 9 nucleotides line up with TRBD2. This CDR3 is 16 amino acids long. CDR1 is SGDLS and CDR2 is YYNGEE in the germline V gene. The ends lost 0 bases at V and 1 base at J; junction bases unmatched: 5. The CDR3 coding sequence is TGTGCCAGCAGCGTAGGGGAAAGCGGGAGGTCCTACGAGCAGTACTTC. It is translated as CASSVGESGRSYEQYF. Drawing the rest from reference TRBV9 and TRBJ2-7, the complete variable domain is DSGVTQTPKHLITATGQRVTLRCSPRSGDLSVYWYQQSLDQGLQFLIQYYNGEERAKGNILERFSAQQFPDLHSELNLSSLELGDSALYFCASSVGESGRSYEQYFGPGTRLTVT.

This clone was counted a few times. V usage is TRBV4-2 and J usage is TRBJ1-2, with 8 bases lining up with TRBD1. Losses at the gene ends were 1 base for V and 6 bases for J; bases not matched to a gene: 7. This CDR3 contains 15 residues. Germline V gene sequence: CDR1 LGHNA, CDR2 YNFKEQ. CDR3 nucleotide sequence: TGTGCCAGCAGCCAAGTGTCCGCGGACAGGGATGGCTACACCTTC. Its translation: CASSQVSADRDGYTF.

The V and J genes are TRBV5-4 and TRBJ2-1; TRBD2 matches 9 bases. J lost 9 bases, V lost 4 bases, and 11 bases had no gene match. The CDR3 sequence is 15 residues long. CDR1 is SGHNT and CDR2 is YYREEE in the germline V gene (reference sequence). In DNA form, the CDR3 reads TGTGCCAGCAGCGCGAACATAGCGGGAGCGATTGAGCAGTTCTTC. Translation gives CASSANIAGAIEQFF. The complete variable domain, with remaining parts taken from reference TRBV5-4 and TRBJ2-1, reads ETGVTQSPTHLIKTRGQQVTLRCSSQSGHNTVSWYQQALGQGPQFIFQYYREEENGRGNFPPRFSGLQFPNYSSELNVNALELDDSALYLCASSANIAGAIEQFFGPGTRLTVL.

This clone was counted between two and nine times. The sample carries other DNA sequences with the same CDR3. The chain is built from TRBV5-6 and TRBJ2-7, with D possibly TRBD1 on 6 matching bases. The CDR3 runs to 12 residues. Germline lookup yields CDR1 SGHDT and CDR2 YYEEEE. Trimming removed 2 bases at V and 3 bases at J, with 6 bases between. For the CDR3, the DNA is TGTGCCAGCAGCTTACAGGGCTACGAGCAGTACTTC. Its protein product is CASSLQGYEQYF.

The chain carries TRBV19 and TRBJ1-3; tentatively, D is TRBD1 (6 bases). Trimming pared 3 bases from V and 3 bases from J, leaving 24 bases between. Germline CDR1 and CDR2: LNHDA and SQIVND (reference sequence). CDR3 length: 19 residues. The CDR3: CASSISVYREMTNGNTIYF. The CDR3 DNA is TGTGCCAGTAGTATTTCTGTGTACAGGGAAATGACGAATGGAAACACCATATATTTT.

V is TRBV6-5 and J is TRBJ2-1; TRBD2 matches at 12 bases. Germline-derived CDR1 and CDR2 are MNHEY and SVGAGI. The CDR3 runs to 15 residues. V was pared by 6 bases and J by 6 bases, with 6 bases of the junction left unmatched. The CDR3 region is CASSLAGGPSNEQFF. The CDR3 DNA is TGTGCCAGCAGCCTAGCGGGAGGGCCTTCCAATGAGCAGTTCTTC.